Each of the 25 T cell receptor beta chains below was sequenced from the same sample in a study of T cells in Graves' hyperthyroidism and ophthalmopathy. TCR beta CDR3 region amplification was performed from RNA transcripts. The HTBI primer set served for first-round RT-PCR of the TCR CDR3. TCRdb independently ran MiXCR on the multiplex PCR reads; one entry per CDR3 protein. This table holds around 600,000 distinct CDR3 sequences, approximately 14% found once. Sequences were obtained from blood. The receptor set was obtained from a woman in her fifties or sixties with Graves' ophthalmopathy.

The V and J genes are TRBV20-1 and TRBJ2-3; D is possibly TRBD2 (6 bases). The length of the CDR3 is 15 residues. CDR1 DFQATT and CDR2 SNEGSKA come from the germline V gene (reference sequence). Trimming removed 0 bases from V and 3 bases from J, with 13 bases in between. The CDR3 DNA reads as TGCAGTGCTAGAGATTCGGAGGGCCCGACAGATACGCAGTATTTT. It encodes CSARDSEGPTDTQYF.

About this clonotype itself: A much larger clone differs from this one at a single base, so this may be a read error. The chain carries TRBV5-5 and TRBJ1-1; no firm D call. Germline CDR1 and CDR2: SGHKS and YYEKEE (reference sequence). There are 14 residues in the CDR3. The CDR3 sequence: CAGSLARFLAEAFF. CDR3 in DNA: TGTGCCGGCAGCTTGGCTAGATTCCTGGCTGAAGCTTTCTTT.

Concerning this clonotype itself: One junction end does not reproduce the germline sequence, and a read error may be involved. CDR3 bases: TGTGCCGGCAGTTCCAACCCTATACTTAATGGCTACACCTTC. The encoded protein is CAGSSNPILNGYTF. The rearrangement links TRBV28 to TRBJ1-2; D not certain. The CDR3 contains 14 residues. Germline V gives CDR1 MDHEN, CDR2 SYDVKM.

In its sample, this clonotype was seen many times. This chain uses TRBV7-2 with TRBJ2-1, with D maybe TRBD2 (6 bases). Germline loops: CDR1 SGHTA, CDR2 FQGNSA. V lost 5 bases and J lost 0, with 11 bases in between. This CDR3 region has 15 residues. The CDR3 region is CASSPREFSYNEQFF. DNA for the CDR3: TGTGCCAGCAGCCCTCGGGAGTTCTCCTACAATGAGCAGTTCTTC.

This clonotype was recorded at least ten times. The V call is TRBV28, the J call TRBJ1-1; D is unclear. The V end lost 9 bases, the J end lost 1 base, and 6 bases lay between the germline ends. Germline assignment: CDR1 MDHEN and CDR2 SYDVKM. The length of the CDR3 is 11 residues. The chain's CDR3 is CASQENTEAFF. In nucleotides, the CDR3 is TGTGCCAGTCAGGAGAACACTGAAGCTTTCTTT.

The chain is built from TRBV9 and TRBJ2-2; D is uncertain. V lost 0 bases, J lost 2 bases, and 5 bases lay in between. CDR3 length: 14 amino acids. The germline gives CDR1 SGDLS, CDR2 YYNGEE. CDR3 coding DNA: TGTGCCAGCAGCGTAGGCGCAAACACCGGGGAGCTGTTTTTT. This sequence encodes CASSVGANTGELFF.

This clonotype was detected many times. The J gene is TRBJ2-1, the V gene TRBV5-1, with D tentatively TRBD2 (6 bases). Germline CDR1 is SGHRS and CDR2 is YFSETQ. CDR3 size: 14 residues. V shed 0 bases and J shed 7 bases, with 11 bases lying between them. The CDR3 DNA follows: TGCGCCAGCAGCTTGGCGGGAGCTGTAAATGAGCAGTTCTTC. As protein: CASSLAGAVNEQFF.

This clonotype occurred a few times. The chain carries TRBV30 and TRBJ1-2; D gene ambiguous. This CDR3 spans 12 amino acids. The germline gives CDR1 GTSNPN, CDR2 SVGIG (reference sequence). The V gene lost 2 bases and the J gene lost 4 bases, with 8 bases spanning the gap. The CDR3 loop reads CAWSTVSYGYTF. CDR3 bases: TGTGCCTGGAGTACGGTGAGCTATGGCTACACCTTC.

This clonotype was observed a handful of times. Written as DNA, the CDR3 is TGTGCCAGCAGACCCACTGAGGGTCAACATAGCGAGCAGTACTTC. Amino acids: CASRPTEGQHSEQYF. The chain has TRBV6-1 and TRBJ2-7; D perhaps matches TRBD2 (5 bases). Trimming cost V 6 bases and J 6 bases, with 21 bases left between them. Germline V gene lookup returns CDR1 MNHNS and CDR2 SASEGT. The CDR3 runs to 15 residues.

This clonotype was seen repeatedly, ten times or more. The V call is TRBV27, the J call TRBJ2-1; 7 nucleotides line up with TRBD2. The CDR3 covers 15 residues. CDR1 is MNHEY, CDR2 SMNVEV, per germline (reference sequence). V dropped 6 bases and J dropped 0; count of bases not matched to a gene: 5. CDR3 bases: TGTGCCAGCAGAGCTACTAGCGACTCCTACAATGAGCAGTTCTTC. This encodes CASRATSDSYNEQFF.

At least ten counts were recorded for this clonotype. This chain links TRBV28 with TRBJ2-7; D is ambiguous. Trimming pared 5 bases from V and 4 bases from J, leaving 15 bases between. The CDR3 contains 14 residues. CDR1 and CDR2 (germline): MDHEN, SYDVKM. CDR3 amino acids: CASSPPGYGYEQYF. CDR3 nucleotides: TGTGCCAGCAGTCCGCCTGGATATGGATACGAGCAGTACTTC.

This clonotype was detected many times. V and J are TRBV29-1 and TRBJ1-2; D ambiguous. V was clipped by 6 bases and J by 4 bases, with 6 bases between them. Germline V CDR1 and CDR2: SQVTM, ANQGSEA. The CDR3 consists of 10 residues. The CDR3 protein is CSVLFYGYTF. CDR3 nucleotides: TGCAGCGTCCTATTCTATGGCTACACCTTC. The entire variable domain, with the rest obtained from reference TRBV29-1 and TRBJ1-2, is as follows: SAVISQKPSRDICQRGTSLTIQCQVDSQVTMMFWYRQQPGQSLTLIATANQGSEATYESGFVIDKFPISRPNLTFSTLTVSNMSPEDSSIYLCSVLFYGYTFGSGTRLTVV.

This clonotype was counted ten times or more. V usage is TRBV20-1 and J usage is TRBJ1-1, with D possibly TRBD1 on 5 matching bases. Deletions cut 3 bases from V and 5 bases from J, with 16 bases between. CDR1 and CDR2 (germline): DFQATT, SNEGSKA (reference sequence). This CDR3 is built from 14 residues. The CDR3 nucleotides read TGCAGTGCTAGTCATGTGGCGGGGGGGACTGAAGCTTTCTTT. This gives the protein CSASHVAGGTEAFF.

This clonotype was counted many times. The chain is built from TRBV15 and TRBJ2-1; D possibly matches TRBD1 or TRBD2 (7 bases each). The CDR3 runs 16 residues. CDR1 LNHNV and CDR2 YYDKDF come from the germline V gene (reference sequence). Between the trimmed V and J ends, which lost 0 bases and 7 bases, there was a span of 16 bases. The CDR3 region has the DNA TGTGCCACCAGCAGAGATATCCCGGGGGGACAGAATGAGCAGTTCTTC. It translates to CATSRDIPGGQNEQFF.

In nucleotides, the CDR3 is TGCGCCAGCTCCCGTGGGGGGGGTTTTCCGATCCAAGAGACCCAGTACTTC. This translates into CASSRGGGFPIQETQYF. V gene TRBV5-1 combines with J gene TRBJ2-5, with 7 bases identical to TRBD2. From germline, CDR1 is SGHRS and CDR2 YFSETQ. The CDR3 totals 17 residues. With 7 bases clipped from V and 1 base from J, the junction kept 16 bases outside the gene matches. The entire variable domain, with the rest obtained from reference TRBV5-1 and TRBJ2-5, is as follows: KAGVTQTPRYLIKTRGQQVTLSCSPISGHRSVSWYQQTPGQGLQFLFEYFSETQRNKGNFPGRFSGRQFSNSRSEMNVSTLELGDSALYLCASSRGGGFPIQETQYFGPGTRLLVL.

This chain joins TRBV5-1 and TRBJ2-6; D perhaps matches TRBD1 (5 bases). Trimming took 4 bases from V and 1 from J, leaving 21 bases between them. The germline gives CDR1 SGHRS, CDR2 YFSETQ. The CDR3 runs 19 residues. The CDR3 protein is CASSRLPAGRGSGANVLTF. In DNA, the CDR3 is TGCGCCAGCAGCCGTCTGCCGGCAGGGCGCGGATCTGGGGCCAACGTCCTGACTTTC.

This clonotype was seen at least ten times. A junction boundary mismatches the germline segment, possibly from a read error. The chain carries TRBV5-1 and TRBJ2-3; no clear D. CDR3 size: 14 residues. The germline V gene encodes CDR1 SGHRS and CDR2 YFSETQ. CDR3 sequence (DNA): TGTGCCAGCAGTTTGGAGACTAGCACAGATACGCAGTATTTT. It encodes CASSLETSTDTQYF.

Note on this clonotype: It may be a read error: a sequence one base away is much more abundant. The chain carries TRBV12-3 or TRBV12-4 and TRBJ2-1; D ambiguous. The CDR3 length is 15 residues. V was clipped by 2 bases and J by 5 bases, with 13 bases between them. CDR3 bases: TGTGCCAGCAGTTTATTAGAGTATCGAGACAATGAGCAGTTCTTC. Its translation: CASSLLEYRDNEQFF.

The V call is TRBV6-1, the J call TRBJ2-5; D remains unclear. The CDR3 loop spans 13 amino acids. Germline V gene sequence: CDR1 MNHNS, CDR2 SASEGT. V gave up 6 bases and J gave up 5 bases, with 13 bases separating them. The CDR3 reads CASRPNPWETQYF. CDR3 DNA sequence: TGTGCCAGCAGACCTAACCCCTGGGAGACCCAGTACTTC.

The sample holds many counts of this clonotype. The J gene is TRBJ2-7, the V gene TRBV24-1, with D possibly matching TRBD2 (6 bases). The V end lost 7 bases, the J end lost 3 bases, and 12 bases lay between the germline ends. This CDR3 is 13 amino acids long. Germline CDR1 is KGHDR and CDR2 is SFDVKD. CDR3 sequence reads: CATRYGGGYEQYF. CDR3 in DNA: TGTGCCACCAGGTACGGGGGTGGCTACGAGCAGTACTTC.

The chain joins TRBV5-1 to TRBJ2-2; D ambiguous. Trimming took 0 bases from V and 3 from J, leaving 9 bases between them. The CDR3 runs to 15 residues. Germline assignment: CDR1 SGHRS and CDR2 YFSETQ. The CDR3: CASSLVLWDTGELFF. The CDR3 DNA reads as TGCGCCAGCAGCTTGGTGTTATGGGACACCGGGGAGCTGTTTTTT.

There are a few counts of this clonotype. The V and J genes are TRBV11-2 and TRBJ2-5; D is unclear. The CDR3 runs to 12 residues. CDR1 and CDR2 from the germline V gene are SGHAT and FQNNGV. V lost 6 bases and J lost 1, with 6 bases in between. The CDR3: CASRPAQETQYF. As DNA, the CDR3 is TGTGCCAGCAGACCAGCCCAAGAGACCCAGTACTTC.

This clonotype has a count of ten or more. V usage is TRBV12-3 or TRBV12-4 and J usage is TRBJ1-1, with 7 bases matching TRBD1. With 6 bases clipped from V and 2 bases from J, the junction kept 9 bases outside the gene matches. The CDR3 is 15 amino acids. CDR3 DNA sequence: TGTGCCAGCAGACATCGACAGGGTTTAAACACTGAAGCTTTCTTT. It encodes CASRHRQGLNTEAFF.

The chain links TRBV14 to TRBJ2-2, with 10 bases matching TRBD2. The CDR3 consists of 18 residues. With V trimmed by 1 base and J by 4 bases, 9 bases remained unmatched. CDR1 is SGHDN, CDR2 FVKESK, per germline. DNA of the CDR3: TGTGCCAGCAGCCAAGCGTTTCTCCTAGCGGGAGTCACCGGGGAGCTGTTTTTT. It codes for CASSQAFLLAGVTGELFF. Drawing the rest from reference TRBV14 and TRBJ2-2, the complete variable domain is EAGVTQFPSHSVIEKGQTVTLRCDPISGHDNLYWYRRVMGKEIKFLLHFVKESKQDESGMPNNRFLAERTGGTYSTLKVQPAELEDSGVYFCASSQAFLLAGVTGELFFGEGSRLTVL.

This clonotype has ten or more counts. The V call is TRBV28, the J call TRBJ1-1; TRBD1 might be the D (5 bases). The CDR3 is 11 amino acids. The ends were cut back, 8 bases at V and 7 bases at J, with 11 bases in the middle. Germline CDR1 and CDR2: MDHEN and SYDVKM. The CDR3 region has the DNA TGTGCCAGCTCAAGACAGTTTGAAGCTTTCTTT. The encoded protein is CASSRQFEAFF.